These 17 T cell receptor beta chains share one sample of origin, sequenced in a study of regulatory T cells in long-lasting Graves disease. Time point denoted: persistent/refractory GD, antithyroid drugs over 5 years with positive TRAb. There was RNA extracted from PBMCs, and the TCR library was made from it. Libraries of TCR beta came from iRepertoire HTBI primers plus Arm-PCR of CDR3 regions. From the multiplex PCR reads, TCRdb called clonotypes with MiXCR, one entry per CDR3 protein. This table has a few hundred thousand distinct CDR3 sequences, about 25% appearing once. Sample: peripheral blood mononuclear cells (PBMCs), taken when the disease was refractory, from a patient treated with antithyroid drugs. The receptors originated from a female donor with Graves disease.

This clonotype has ten or more counts. The chain couples TRBV28 to TRBJ2-7; 7 bases fit TRBD1. The CDR3 is 16 amino acids. Germline trimming cut 2 bases from V and 0 bases from J; bases unmatched to any gene: 7. The V gene's germline CDR1 is MDHEN and CDR2 SYDVKM. In DNA form, the CDR3 reads TGTGCCAGCAGTTTAACGGGACAGCGGACCTCCTACGAGCAGTACTTC. Translated, it gives CASSLTGQRTSYEQYF. The full variable domain, in which reference TRBV28 and TRBJ2-7 provide the parts outside the CDR3, is DVKVTQSSRYLVKRTGEKVFLECVQDMDHENMFWYRQDPGLGLRLIYFSYDVKMKEKGDIPEGYSVSREKKERFSLILESASTNQTSMYLCASSLTGQRTSYEQYFGPGTRLTVT.

This clonotype was seen repeatedly, ten times or more. The genes are TRBV28 and TRBJ2-2, with D uncertain. CDR1 is MDHEN, CDR2 SYDVKM, per germline. The CDR3 is 13 residues long. V was shortened by 7 bases and J by 0 bases, with 6 bases between the two germline ends. The CDR3 bases are TGTGCCAGCACGGCGGCGAACACCGGGGAGCTGTTTTTT. It yields the protein CASTAANTGELFF.

The DNA of the CDR3 is TGCAGTGCTGTCTCCGGGACCCAGGAACCCACAGATACGCAGTATTTT. This gives the protein CSAVSGTQEPTDTQYF. The chain employs TRBV20-1 and TRBJ2-3, with D possibly being TRBD1 or TRBD2 (5 bases each). CDR3 size: 16 residues. V was cut by 5 bases and J by 2 bases, with 20 bases left in between. Per germline, CDR1 DFQATT and CDR2 SNEGSKA (reference sequence).

This chain connects TRBV7-6 to TRBJ2-5, with a tentative D call TRBD1 (6 bases). Deletions cut 2 bases from V and 4 bases from J, with 14 bases between. The germline V gene encodes CDR1 SGHVS and CDR2 FNYEAQ. The CDR3 length is 15 residues. CDR3 bases: TGTGCCAGCAGCTTACGAGGACAGACAAGAGAGACCCAGTACTTC. Amino acid sequence: CASSLRGQTRETQYF.

This clonotype was seen at least ten times. The rearrangement uses TRBV6-5 and TRBJ1-2; D unresolved. Germline V CDR1 and CDR2: MNHEY, SVGAGI. V gave up 0 bases and J gave up 0 bases, with 8 bases separating them. CDR3 length: 15 residues. CDR3 sequence (DNA): TGTGCCAGCAGTTACTCGGTCACTTCTAACTATGGCTACACCTTC. It is translated as CASSYSVTSNYGYTF.

The V call is TRBV7-6, the J call TRBJ2-2, with a tentative D call TRBD1 (6 bases). The germline V and J ends were trimmed by 5 bases and 7 bases, with 11 bases remaining between them. This CDR3 region has 13 residues. In germline, CDR1 is SGHVS, CDR2 FNYEAQ. This CDR3 reads CASSRQEFGELFF. In nucleotides, the CDR3 is TGTGCCAGCAGCCGACAGGAATTCGGGGAGCTGTTTTTT.

This chain connects TRBV6-5 to TRBJ1-1; D not certain. Trimming removed 2 bases from V and 2 bases from J, with 9 bases in between. The CDR3 contains 14 residues. Looked up from germline, CDR1 is MNHEY and CDR2 is SVGAGI. CDR3 in DNA: TGTGCCAGCAGTTACGCCGGACCAAACACTGAAGCTTTCTTT. Translating it yields CASSYAGPNTEAFF.

The chain couples TRBV6-9 to TRBJ1-1; D possibly corresponds to TRBD1 (5 bases). This CDR3 comprises 13 residues. CDR1 and CDR2 (germline): MNHGY, SVAAGI. V lost 3 bases and J lost 7, with 12 bases in between. The CDR3 DNA sequence: TGTGCCAGCAGTTACGGGGGATTAAATGAAGCTTTCTTT. This sequence encodes CASSYGGLNEAFF.

The chain combines TRBV6-2 or TRBV6-3 with TRBJ1-1, with a possible D match to TRBD1 (6 bases). The V gene's germline CDR1 is MNHEY and CDR2 SVGEGT. This CDR3 has 16 amino acids. V shed 2 bases and J shed 0 bases, with 13 bases lying between them. DNA of the CDR3: TGTGCCAGCAGTTACCCCGAGACAGGCCTGAACACTGAAGCTTTCTTT. Protein product: CASSYPETGLNTEAFF.

This chain joins TRBV25-1 and TRBJ1-6; 11 bases align to TRBD1. V lost 3 bases to trimming and J lost 10 bases; unmatched junction nucleotides: 5. Germline V lookup: CDR1 MGHDK, CDR2 SYGVNS. The CDR3 spans 15 residues. CDR3 sequence: CASSEGTGGLSPLHF. The CDR3 DNA is TGTGCCAGCAGTGAGGGGACAGGGGGTTTATCACCCCTCCACTTT.

The rearrangement uses TRBV20-1 and TRBJ1-2, with D perhaps TRBD1 (6 bases). Germline CDR1 is DFQATT and CDR2 is SNEGSKA (reference sequence). The length of the CDR3 is 15 residues. Trimming pared 0 bases from V and 1 base from J, leaving 12 bases between. CDR3 loop: CSARDRGQINYGYTF. CDR3 bases: TGCAGTGCTAGAGATCGCGGACAGATTAACTATGGCTACACCTTC.

In its sample, this clonotype was seen a few times. This CDR3 is CASSPDRPADYGYTF. The CDR3 nucleotides read TGTGCCAGCAGCCCGGACAGGCCGGCTGACTATGGCTACACCTTC. The V and J genes are TRBV13 and TRBJ1-2; 7 bases match TRBD1. Germline lookup yields CDR1 PRHDT and CDR2 FYEKMQ (reference sequence). The CDR3 has 15 amino acids. V shed 5 bases, J shed 3 bases, and the junction held 9 bases outside the gene matches. Combining the CDR3 with reference TRBV13 and TRBJ1-2 gives the whole variable domain AAGVIQSPRHLIKEKRETATLKCYPIPRHDTVYWYQQGPGQDPQFLISFYEKMQSDKGSIPDRFSAQQFSDYHSELNMSSLELGDSALYFCASSPDRPADYGYTFGSGTRLTVV.

This clonotype occurred many times. J is TRBJ1-5 and V is TRBV2; a possible D gene is TRBD1 (6 bases). The germline V gene encodes CDR1 SNHLY and CDR2 FYNNEI. The CDR3 totals 13 residues. Trimming left V 8 bases short and J 7 bases short, with 15 bases between. This CDR3 reads CASQRQDSQPQHF. CDR3 DNA: TGTGCCAGCCAGAGACAGGACTCGCAGCCCCAGCATTTT.

V is TRBV28 and J is TRBJ2-2; D is unclear. Per the germline V gene, CDR1 is MDHEN and CDR2 is SYDVKM. V gave up 2 bases and J gave up 7 bases, with 8 bases separating them. This CDR3 spans 13 amino acids. CDR3 nucleotide sequence: TGTGCCAGCAGTTTAGCTATAGGCGGGGAGCTGTTTTTT. Translation: CASSLAIGGELFF.

This clonotype has more than one count but fewer than ten. J is TRBJ1-4 and V is TRBV6-1; D is possibly TRBD1 (5 bases). The germline CDR1 and CDR2 sequences are MNHNS and SASEGT. This CDR3 is 14 amino acids long. Trimming took off 8 bases at V and 3 bases at J, with 13 bases between the two ends. As DNA, the CDR3 is TGTGCCAGCGGCCAGGGTTGGGCTAATGAAAAACTGTTTTTT. Translating gives CASGQGWANEKLFF.

The rearrangement uses TRBV29-1 and TRBJ2-2; tentative D call: TRBD1 (5 bases). Germline lookup yields CDR1 SQVTM and CDR2 ANQGSEA. The V and J ends lost 7 bases and 1 base respectively, with 16 bases between them. The CDR3 runs 15 residues. The CDR3 DNA reads as TGCAGCGCCCCTCCCTATACAGGGAACACCGGGGAGCTGTTTTTT. Translated, it gives CSAPPYTGNTGELFF.

Regarding this clonotype: A much more abundant neighbour one base away suggests this may be a read error. This chain joins TRBV7-3 and TRBJ1-2; the match to TRBD1 covers 7 bases. Looked up from germline, CDR1 is SGHTA and CDR2 is FQGTGA. This CDR3 is 14 amino acids long. The chain's CDR3 is CASSLKGANCGYTF. Here the CDR3 DNA reads TGTGCCAGCAGCTTAAAGGGGGCGAACTGTGGCTACACCTTC.